The rows below give T cell receptor beta chains drawn from one sample of a study of blood T cells in healthy people across ages. TCRdb passed the 5' RACE reads through MiXCR, listing each CDR3 protein once. The data show around 1.7 million distinct CDR3 sequences, roughly 28% seen once. The sample consisted of blood. These receptors all stem from a woman in her 30s in good health. CDR3s include the opening cysteine and the closing phenylalanine or tryptophan. A D gene is named only where the DNA matches it firmly. The size field is filled for only some rows; it gives once, few, many or a size class.

v_gene	d_gene	abundance	j_gene	CDR3nt	CDR3aa
TRBV27	NA	few	TRBJ2-7	TGTGCCAGCAGTTTATCATCGCTGACGGGAACCTACGAGCAGTACTTC	CASSLSSLTGTYEQYF
TRBV7-2	NA	NA	TRBJ1-2	TGTGCCAGCAGCTTGTCATCTGGCACGCGTTATGGCCACACCTTC	CASSLSSGTRYGHTF
TRBV7-2	TRBD1	NA	TRBJ2-1	TGTGCCAGCAGCTTTCGGACAGGGGCAACCAATGAGCAGTTCTTC	CASSFRTGATNEQFF
TRBV9	NA	few	TRBJ1-1	TGTGCCAGCAGCCTCTTCGGGGGGACCGACACTGAAGCTTTCTTT	CASSLFGGTDTEAFF
TRBV9	TRBD1	many	TRBJ1-2	TGTGCCAGCAGCGTAGCGACAGGGTATGGCTACACCTTC	CASSVATGYGYTF
TRBV6-2/TRBV6-3	NA	NA	TRBJ2-7	TGTGCCAGCAGTAGGCCCGACGGGTACTACGAGCAGTACTTC	CASSRPDGYYEQYF
TRBV2	TRBD2	NA	TRBJ2-7	TGTGCCAGCACGGGACTAGCGGGGAGCTACGAGCAGTACTTC	CASTGLAGSYEQYF
TRBV7-3	TRBD1	NA	TRBJ2-5	TGCGCCAGCAGCATGGGACAGGGGGCGCCTTATGAGCAGTACTTC	CASSMGQGAPYEQYF
TRBV6-6	NA	few	TRBJ1-4	TGTGCCAGCAGCACGGGACAAACTAATGAAAAACTGTTTTTT	CASSTGQTNEKLFF
TRBV28	TRBD1	NA	TRBJ2-1	TGTGCCAGCAGTGGGGGGACAGGGGGCCGATATGAGCAGTTCTTC	CASSGGTGGRYEQFF
TRBV20-1	NA	few	TRBJ2-3	TGCAGTGCTAGAGATCCGTTACGGGGGGCTTCAGATACGCAGTATTTT	CSARDPLRGASDTQYF
TRBV20-1	TRBD2	many	TRBJ2-7	TGCAGTGCCAGGACTAGCGGCCGGAGGAGCTCCTACGAGCAGTACTTC	CSARTSGRRSSYEQYF
TRBV28	NA	few	TRBJ2-3	TGTGCCAGCAGTCCCCCGGGGAGTGGTCTTGGAACAGATACGCAGTATTTT	CASSPPGSGLGTDTQYF
TRBV10-3	TRBD1	NA	TRBJ1-6	TGTGCCATCAGGGGAGGGGACAGGGCAAATTCACCCCTCCACTTT	CAIRGGDRANSPLHF
TRBV2	TRBD1	few	TRBJ2-3	TGTGCCAGCAGAGAATACAGGGGTATCACAGATACGCAGTATTTT	CASREYRGITDTQYF
TRBV6-5	TRBD1	NA	TRBJ1-1	TGTGCCAGCAGTTACTGGGGACAGGGTAAAGGAGCAGCTTTCTTT	CASSYWGQGKGAAFF
TRBV20-1	TRBD2	NA	TRBJ2-1	TGCAGTGCTAGCCCGACTAGCGCCAACTCCTACAATGAGCAGTTCTTC	CSASPTSANSYNEQFF
TRBV19	NA	few	TRBJ2-7	TGTGCCAGTAGCAACAGGAACGGAGGCGAGCAGTACTTC	CASSNRNGGEQYF
TRBV29-1	NA	few	TRBJ2-7	TGCAGCGTTACGAACGGGGTGGGGGTCTACGAGCAGTACTTC	CSVTNGVGVYEQYF
TRBV19	TRBD1	few	TRBJ1-5	TGTGCCAGTAGAATCCGGGACAGGGGCCAGCCCCAGCATTTT	CASRIRDRGQPQHF
TRBV12-3/TRBV12-4	NA	few	TRBJ2-1	TGTGCCAGCAGTTTCTTGGCAGACAATGAGCAGTTCTTC	CASSFLADNEQFF
TRBV20-1	TRBD1	NA	TRBJ1-4	TGCAGTGCTAGAGATAGTACAGGGGGTGAAAAACTGTTTTTT	CSARDSTGGEKLFF
TRBV4-3	NA	few	TRBJ2-5	TGCGCCAGCAGCCGAAAATTACAGAGCCTTCAAGAGACCCAGTACTTC	CASSRKLQSLQETQYF
TRBV5-5	TRBD1	many	TRBJ2-7	TGTGCCAGCAGCCCAGGGACAGGAGCCTCTAGAGAGCAGTACTTC	CASSPGTGASREQYF
TRBV20-1	NA	NA	TRBJ2-3	TGCAGTGCTAGCGGGGTGCTCACAGATACGCAGTATTTT	CSASGVLTDTQYF
TRBV20-1	NA	many	TRBJ2-7	TGCAGTGCTTCAGACCCCCGCGAGCAGTACTTC	CSASDPREQYF
TRBV2	NA	NA	TRBJ1-6	TGTGCCAGCAGTGAGGACCCCAATTCACCCCTCCACTTT	CASSEDPNSPLHF
TRBV10-3	NA	NA	TRBJ1-5	TGTGCCATCAGTGAGTCTAGGGGGGACCCTCAGCCCCAGCATTTT	CAISESRGDPQPQHF
TRBV6-1	TRBD1	few	TRBJ2-7	TGTGCCAGCAGACAGGGGGCTGCCTACGAGCAGTACTTC	CASRQGAAYEQYF
TRBV7-8	TRBD2	NA	TRBJ2-3	TGTGCCAGCAGCTTGCTAGCGGGGGGACTCACAGATACGCAGTATTTT	CASSLLAGGLTDTQYF
TRBV27	TRBD1	few	TRBJ1-2	TGTGCCAGCAGTTGGACAGGATCCCTTGGCTACACCTTC	CASSWTGSLGYTF
TRBV7-7	TRBD1	NA	TRBJ2-5	TGTACCAGCAGCATAGGACAGGGCTTTGGGACCCAGTACTTC	CTSSIGQGFGTQYF
TRBV5-1	TRBD1	NA	TRBJ2-1	TGCGCCAGTGGGACAGGGGTTTACAATGAGCAGTTCTTC	CASGTGVYNEQFF
TRBV5-1	TRBD2	few	TRBJ2-1	TGCGCCAGCAGCCCGAGCGGGGTCTCCTACAATGAGCAGTTCTTC	CASSPSGVSYNEQFF
TRBV4-3	NA	NA	TRBJ2-5	TGCGCCAGCAGCCAAGTTTGGCCCTCTGAGGGGACCCAGTACTTC	CASSQVWPSEGTQYF
TRBV18	NA	NA	TRBJ1-2	TGTGCCAGCTGGCCCGGGACTGGGAACTATGGCTACACCTTC	CASWPGTGNYGYTF
TRBV6-6	NA	NA	TRBJ2-1	TGTGCCAGCAGTGTACCCGAGTACAATGAGCAGTTCTTC	CASSVPEYNEQFF
TRBV28	TRBD1	few	TRBJ2-3	TGTGCCAGGAAGGGACAGAGTACCACAGATACGCAGTATTTT	CARKGQSTTDTQYF
TRBV7-2	NA	NA	TRBJ1-5	TGTGCCAGCAGCTGGGGCGCGGCTACGAATCAGCCCCAGCATTTT	CASSWGAATNQPQHF